These T cell receptor beta chains were read from a single sample in a study of Ad26.COV2.S vaccination and SARS-CoV-2 variants. Method: immunoSEQ multiplex PCR; TCRdb's copy keeps in-frame clones and lacks some. This table holds hundreds of thousands of clones, more than 80% found once. The sequencing used peripheral blood, collected in a trial of Ad26.COV2.S vaccine versus placebo. All receptors derive from a person between 18 and 65 years old who received the Ad26.COV2.S COVID-19 vaccine or a placebo. The CDR3 runs from the conserved cysteine through the conserved F or W. Each record gives: CDR3 protein, CDR3 DNA, clone size, V gene, J gene, D gene. A D gene is named only where the DNA matches it firmly. Some rows have no size entry. The others give once, few or many, or a class for an expanded clone.

CASSPPSRTYEQYF,TGTGCCAGCTCACCACCGTCCAGAACCTACGAGCAGTACTTC,NA,TRBV18,TRBJ2-7,NA
CASSTQEGRTEAFF,TGTGCCAGCAGCACCCAGGAGGGCCGCACTGAAGCTTTCTTT,NA,TRBV7-2,TRBJ1-1,NA
CASRPGLNTEAFF,TGTGCCAGCAGACCCGGGCTGAACACTGAAGCTTTCTTT,NA,TRBV12-3/TRBV12-4,TRBJ1-1,NA
CASSQGTGTLHQPQHF,TGTGCCAGTAGTCAAGGCACAGGAACGTTGCATCAGCCCCAGCATTTT,NA,TRBV19,TRBJ1-5,NA
CAWSVGEGQPQHF,TGTGCCTGGAGTGTAGGGGAAGGACAGCCCCAGCATTTT,NA,TRBV30,TRBJ1-5,NA
CASSFTSSGNTIYF,TGTGCCAGCAGTTTCACGAGCTCTGGAAACACCATATATTTT,few,TRBV27,TRBJ1-3,NA
CSVRRDSEKLFF,TGCAGCGTACGCAGGGATAGCGAAAAACTGTTTTTT,NA,TRBV29-1,TRBJ1-4,NA
CASSQQTPGAGRGNEQFF,TGCGCCAGCAGCCAGCAAACCCCGGGGGCAGGGCGGGGAAATGAGCAGTTCTTC,NA,TRBV4-3,TRBJ2-1,NA
CASSSFNEQYF,TGTGCCAGCAGCTCCTTCAACGAGCAGTACTTC,once,TRBV5-4,TRBJ2-7,NA
CASSPGGVYNEQFF,TGTGCCAGCAGCCCAGGGGGGGTCTACAATGAGCAGTTCTTC,NA,TRBV7-2,TRBJ2-1,NA
CATSRVGGSSYEQYF,TGTGCCACCAGCAGAGTGGGGGGAAGCTCCTACGAGCAGTACTTC,NA,TRBV15,TRBJ2-7,NA
CASRRGTYEQYF,TGTGCCAGCCGCAGGGGGACTTACGAGCAGTACTTC,NA,TRBV6-5,TRBJ2-7,NA
CASSFGSSPLHF,TGTGCCAGCAGTTTTGGGAGTTCACCCCTCCACTTT,NA,TRBV12-3/TRBV12-4,TRBJ1-6,NA
CASSRELAGGYNEQFF,TGTGCCAGCAGCCGAGAACTAGCGGGGGGATACAATGAGCAGTTCTTC,NA,TRBV4-2,TRBJ2-1,TRBD2
CASSPIGGPTEAFF,TGTGCCAGCTCACCAATCGGGGGTCCCACTGAAGCTTTCTTT,NA,TRBV18,TRBJ1-1,NA
CASSEGGILNEQFF,TGCGCCAGCAGTGAAGGAGGGATACTCAATGAGCAGTTCTTC,NA,TRBV10-1,TRBJ2-1,NA
CASRQGPRNEQFF,TGTGCCTCCCGACAGGGCCCTCGTAATGAGCAGTTCTTC,few,TRBV7-8,TRBJ2-1,TRBD1
CASSRKGGIWLRNEQYF,TGTGCCAGCAGCCGTAAGGGGGGAATCTGGCTGCGGAACGAGCAGTACTTC,NA,TRBV7-9,TRBJ2-7,NA
CATSDPGQLNQPQHF,TGTGCCACCAGTGATCCCGGACAGCTGAATCAGCCCCAGCATTTT,NA,TRBV24-1,TRBJ1-5,NA
CASSWGRRDQPQHF,TGTGCCAGCAGCTGGGGGAGGAGGGATCAGCCCCAGCATTTT,NA,TRBV5-8,TRBJ1-5,NA
CASGLAPGTEAFF,TGTGCTAGTGGTTTGGCGCCAGGTACTGAAGCTTTCTTT,NA,TRBV12-5,TRBJ1-1,NA
CASSLNSVSPYEQYF,TGTGCCAGCAGTTTGAACAGTGTATCTCCCTACGAGCAGTACTTC,once,TRBV6-6,TRBJ2-7,NA
CAQTAKNIQYF,TGTGCCCAGACAGCCAAAAACATTCAGTACTTC,NA,TRBV30,TRBJ2-4,NA
CASSLKVQETQYF,TGTGCCAGCAGCTTAAAAGTCCAAGAGACCCAGTACTTC,NA,TRBV7-7,TRBJ2-5,NA